This T cell receptor beta chain stems from a study of blood T cell repertoires in COVID-19 (dated by TCRdb to 2019 to 2021). With respect to the entire study: The collaborator samples originated in the United States, Italy and Spain and spanned the acute and convalescent phases of COVID-19. The material from the prospective study consisted of cDNA or gDNA derived from T cells, B-cell-depleted T cells, or PBMCs. Subjects who had been exposed to COVID-19, were actively infected with it, or had recovered from it provided the deeply sampled blood TCRbeta repertoires that made up the dataset. The repertoires were made available in a free public database intended to serve as a resource for research on the immune response to SARS-CoV-2. Samples were obtained from the ongoing ImmuneRACE study (first 160 participants) and from 1,254 subjects provided by 6 global collaborators. Sample metadata almost always included a de-identified subject ID, COVID-19 status, age in years and sex. Where HLA class I and class II types were available, the types were taken from metadata supplied by the sample provider, not from assay-based typing.

The collaborating institutions used their own protocols to collect whole blood in K2EDTA tubes. For TCRbeta analysis, collaborator samples were shipped as frozen whole blood, as isolated PBMCs, or as DNA extracted from either sample type. The investigation overall reported the following: The amount of clinical and demographic metadata varied by source and participant and was provided uncurated.

A remark on this clone: Its target antigen remains unknown. Within one base of it there is no much larger clone, and no base qualities were kept.

Including the terminal cysteine and phenylalanine, the CDR3 comprises 12 residues. The kept DNA is CDR3 alone, 36 bases in frame from the first base. The junction carries 8 bases between V and J, which are trimmed by 1 base and 10 bases respectively. Looking up the germline V gene (reference sequence) yields CDR1 LGHDT and CDR2 YNNKEL. TCRbeta CDR3 regions were amplified from genomic DNA by means of the immunoSEQ Assay, a bias-controlled multiplex PCR. Per the original workflow: The number of nucleated cells in each sample was estimated from the amplification of reference gene primers within the assay. To quantify the absolute abundance of each unique TCRbeta CDR3 rearrangement, sequence reads were collapsed and filtered. For each sample, productive Simpson clonality was calculated by taking the square root of Simpson's diversity index across productive rearrangements. Not all clones reach the TCRdb copy of this immuneACCESS table, which keeps in-frame sequences only. Checked studies attribute under half of the gap to unresolved V genes and leave the rest unexplained. From that table come the V and J calls and clone size; the DNA was used to work out D and trimming. Here the sample has around 12,000 clones; about 90% occur a single time. The ten largest make up around 21% of the sample.

Sequencing was carried out using peripheral blood. This receptor was taken from a human donor with active COVID-19. The donor label of this sample is uncertain. The V and J segments used are TRBV3-1 (or the pseudogene TRBV3-2) and TRBJ2-1, and the D gene may be TRBD2, 5 bases matching. CDR3 protein: CASSQGRGEQFF. The DNA sequence is TGTGCCAGCAGCCAAGGTCGAGGGGAGCAGTTCTTC.